This TCR beta chain came from a study of blood T cell repertoires in COVID-19. Assay: immunoSEQ multiplex PCR; the TCRdb copy retains only in-frame clones and omits some. The sample consists of roughly 300,000 clones, roughly 86% of them appearing once. CDR1 SEHNR and CDR2 FQNEAQ come from the germline V gene (reference sequence). This CDR3 comprises 16 residues. Trimming stripped 5 bases from V and 4 bases from J, with 17 bases between. This receptor was identified in a woman aged 25 to 45 who had recovered from COVID-19. The sample consisted of PBMCs or T cells enriched from blood (not recorded which). V and J are TRBV7-9 and TRBJ2-2; a weak D match, TRBD1 (5 bases). The CDR3 sequence: CASSPRGGAGTGELFF. CDR3 nucleotides: TGTGCCAGCAGCCCCCGTGGTGGGGCTGGCACCGGGGAGCTGTTTTTT. Filled out from reference TRBV7-9 and TRBJ2-2, the complete variable domain reads DTGVSQNPRHKITKRGQNVTFRCDPISEHNRLYWYRQTLGQGPEFLTYFQNEAQLEKSRLLSDRFSAERPKGSFSTLEIQRTEQGDSAMYLCASSPRGGAGTGELFFGEGSRLTVL.